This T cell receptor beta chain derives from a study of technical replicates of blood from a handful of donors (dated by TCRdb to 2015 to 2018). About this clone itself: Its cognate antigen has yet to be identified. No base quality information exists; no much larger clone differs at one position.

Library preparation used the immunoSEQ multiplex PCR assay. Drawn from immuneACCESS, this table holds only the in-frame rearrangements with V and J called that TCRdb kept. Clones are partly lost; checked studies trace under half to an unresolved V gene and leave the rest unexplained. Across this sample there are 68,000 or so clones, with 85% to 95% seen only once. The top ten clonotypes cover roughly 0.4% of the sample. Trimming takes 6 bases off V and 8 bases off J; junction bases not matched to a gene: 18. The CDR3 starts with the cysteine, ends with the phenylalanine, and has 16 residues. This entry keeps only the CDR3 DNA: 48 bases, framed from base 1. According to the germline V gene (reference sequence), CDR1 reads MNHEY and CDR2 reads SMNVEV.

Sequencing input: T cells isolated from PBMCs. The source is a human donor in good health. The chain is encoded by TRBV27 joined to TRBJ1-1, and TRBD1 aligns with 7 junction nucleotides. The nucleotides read TGTGCCAGCAGAAATTCAGGGGACAGAAAGACAGCGGAAGCTTTCTTT. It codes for CASRNSGDRKTAEAFF.